Following are 23 T cell receptor beta chains from one sample sequenced in a study of T cell responses to AZD1222 COVID-19 vaccine (dated by TCRdb to the early 2020s). The library was built by means of the immunoSEQ multiplex PCR assay. Imported from immuneACCESS, the table was reduced by TCRdb to in-frame sequences with V and J called. These copies leave out some clones; in studies compared against another copy, an unresolved V gene accounts for under half, and the cause of the remainder is not known. The sample records around 140,000 clones, 90% to 95% of which are singletons. More than 0.8% of the sample is in the top ten clones. The time point label for this specimen denotes: baseline before first vaccination. The treatment or condition label, as the study defines it: meningococcal conjugate vaccine given as trial control. The sequences come from peripheral blood, collected on day 0 of MenACWY control vaccination. These receptors were obtained from an adult in good health.

The V call is TRBV7-8, the J call TRBJ1-1, with D maybe TRBD1 (6 bases). The CDR3 consists of 12 residues. The V and J ends lost 5 bases and 4 bases respectively, with 8 bases between them. The germline V gene encodes CDR1 SGHVS and CDR2 FQNEAQ. CDR3 sequence (DNA): TGTGCCAGCAGCCAAGGGGGCACTGAAGCTTTCTTT. As protein: CASSQGGTEAFF.

The CDR3 protein is CASSMRASYGYTF. The CDR3 coding sequence is TGTGCCAGTAGTATGCGAGCATCCTATGGCTACACCTTC. The chain is built from TRBV19 and TRBJ1-2; D not certain. V was pared by 3 bases and J by 4 bases, with 9 bases between. Germline values: CDR1 LNHDA, CDR2 SQIVND (reference sequence). The CDR3 is made up of 13 amino acids. Together with reference TRBV19 and TRBJ1-2, the CDR3 gives the full variable domain: DGGITQSPKYLFRKEGQNVTLSCEQNLNHDAMYWYRQDPGQGLRLIYYSQIVNDFQKGDIAEGYSVSREKKESFPLTVTSAQKNPTAFYLCASSMRASYGYTFGSGTRLTVV.

The chain couples TRBV7-2 to TRBJ2-5; 11 bases are shared with TRBD1. V shed 5 bases, J shed 5 bases, and the junction held 13 bases outside the gene matches. CDR3 length: 17 amino acids. In germline, CDR1 is SGHTA, CDR2 FQGNSA. The CDR3 is CASSIYRDRGYQETQYF. The CDR3 nucleotides are TGTGCCAGCAGCATCTACCGGGACAGGGGGTATCAGGAGACCCAGTACTTC.

The CDR3 bases are TGTGCCAGCAGTCTACAGGGTGAGGCTGGAAACACCATATATTTT. It specifies CASSLQGEAGNTIYF. V gene TRBV28 combines with J gene TRBJ1-3; a possible D gene is TRBD1 (6 bases). V dropped 5 bases and J dropped 2 bases, with 13 bases sitting between them. Per germline, CDR1 MDHEN and CDR2 SYDVKM. The length of the CDR3 is 15 residues.

V gene TRBV28 combines with J gene TRBJ1-1, with D unclear. CDR3 size: 12 residues. Trimming took 5 bases from V and 4 from J, leaving 8 bases between them. Per germline, CDR1 MDHEN and CDR2 SYDVKM. CDR3 nucleotide sequence: TGTGCCAGCAGTGGATACACCACTGAAGCTTTCTTT. Its translation: CASSGYTTEAFF.

This clone was observed a single time. J is TRBJ1-1 and V is TRBV7-3; D unclear. The V end was cut by 0 bases, the J end by 4 bases, with 9 bases between. This CDR3 is 14 amino acids long. Germline loops: CDR1 SGHTA, CDR2 FQGTGA. CDR3 region: CASSLTGSVTEAFF. DNA for the CDR3: TGTGCCAGCAGCTTAACGGGCAGTGTCACTGAAGCTTTCTTT. Full variable domain (remainder filled in from reference TRBV7-3 and TRBJ1-1): GAGVSQTPSNKVTEKGKYVELRCDPISGHTALYWYRQSLGQGPEFLIYFQGTGAADDSGLPNDRFFAVRPEGSVSTLKIQRTERGDSAVYLCASSLTGSVTEAFFGQGTRLTVV.

In its sample, this clone was seen a few times. The genes are TRBV6-5 and TRBJ2-7; 10 nucleotides match TRBD2. CDR1 is MNHEY, CDR2 SVGAGI, per germline. The ends lost 0 bases at V and 3 bases at J; junction bases unmatched: 5. The CDR3 is 16 residues long. The DNA of the CDR3 is TGTGCCAGCAGTTACTCAGCGGGAGGGAAAAGCTACGAGCAGTACTTC. Amino acids: CASSYSAGGKSYEQYF.

This sequence joins TRBV6-2 or TRBV6-3 and TRBJ1-1; D may be TRBD1 (6 bases). The CDR3 runs to 14 residues. The V end was cut by 1 base, the J end by 5 bases, with 11 bases between. Germline V CDR1 and CDR2: MNHEY, SVGEGT. The CDR3: CASSYFGGRTEAFF. The DNA of the CDR3 is TGTGCCAGCAGTTACTTTGGGGGGCGAACTGAAGCTTTCTTT.

This sequence joins TRBV12-3 or TRBV12-4 and TRBJ2-2, with TRBD1 matching over 7 bases. V shed 7 bases and J 7 bases; nucleotides not matched to a gene: 6. The length of the CDR3 is 13 residues. The CDR3 DNA sequence: TGTGCCAGCATTCGACAGGGCATCGGGGAGCTGTTTTTT. It translates to CASIRQGIGELFF.

The V gene is TRBV11-2, the J gene TRBJ1-1, with TRBD1 as a possible D gene (5 bases). Trimming cost V 2 bases and J 0 bases, with 10 bases left between them. CDR3 length equals 15 residues. The V gene's germline CDR1 is SGHAT and CDR2 FQNNGV. The CDR3, as DNA: TGTGCCAGCAGCTTATTTGAGGGGTTGAACACTGAAGCTTTCTTT. Translated: CASSLFEGLNTEAFF.

The V gene is TRBV2, the J gene TRBJ1-3, with D possibly being TRBD1 (6 bases). The V end was cut by 6 bases, the J end by 1 base, with 16 bases between. The CDR3 has 16 amino acids. The V gene's germline CDR1 is SNHLY and CDR2 FYNNEI. CDR3 residues: CASSPFGGASGNTIYF. The DNA for the CDR3 is TGTGCCAGCAGCCCCTTTGGGGGGGCGTCTGGAAACACCATATATTTT. Together with reference TRBV2 and TRBJ1-3, the CDR3 gives the full variable domain: EPEVTQTPSHQVTQMGQEVILRCVPISNHLYFYWYRQILGQKVEFLVSFYNNEISEKSEIFDDQFSVERPDGSNFTLKIRSTKLEDSAMYFCASSPFGGASGNTIYFGEGSWLTVV.

This rearrangement joins TRBV30 to TRBJ1-2, with D maybe TRBD1 (5 bases). V lost 0 bases and J 14 bases, leaving 19 bases between the germline ends. The CDR3 has 13 residues. Germline CDR1 is GTSNPN and CDR2 is SVGIG (reference sequence). This CDR3 reads CAWSVHPGTPGTF. The CDR3 coding sequence is TGTGCCTGGAGTGTTCACCCCGGGACCCCCGGGACCTTC.

This chain uses TRBV7-2 with TRBJ2-5; the D is unclear. Germline V gene sequence: CDR1 SGHTA, CDR2 FQGNSA. V gave up 3 bases and J gave up 7 bases, with 12 bases separating them. This CDR3 is built from 13 residues. The CDR3 DNA is TGTGCCAGCAGCTTTAGTTCCCTGGGGACCCAGTACTTC. This encodes CASSFSSLGTQYF.

This chain joins TRBV13 and TRBJ2-1; 11 bases are shared with TRBD2. The germline CDR1 and CDR2 sequences are PRHDT and FYEKMQ (reference sequence). Germline trimming cut 5 bases from V and 3 bases from J; bases unmatched to any gene: 3. The CDR3 contains 15 residues. The CDR3 DNA is TGTGCCAGCAGCCCGGGACTAGCGGTCTACAATGAGCAGTTCTTC. It encodes CASSPGLAVYNEQFF.

The CDR3: CASSFGTGMTDTQYF. As DNA, the CDR3 is TGTGCCAGCAGCTTCGGGACAGGGATGACAGATACGCAGTATTTT. The chain is built from TRBV5-6 and TRBJ2-3; 9 bases align to TRBD1. This CDR3 region has 15 residues. Trimming took 2 bases from V and 3 from J; bases not matched to a gene: 4. Germline V gene lookup returns CDR1 SGHDT and CDR2 YYEEEE. The full variable domain, in which reference TRBV5-6 and TRBJ2-3 provide the parts outside the CDR3, is DAGVTQSPTHLIKTRGQQVTLRCSPKSGHDTVSWYQQALGQGPQFIFQYYEEEERQRGNFPDRFSGHQFPNYSSELNVNALLLGDSALYLCASSFGTGMTDTQYFGPGTRLTVL.

The chain has TRBV15 and TRBJ2-7, with 7 bases lining up with TRBD2. The CDR3 totals 14 residues. Germline V gene data show CDR1 as LNHNV and CDR2 as YYDKDF (reference sequence). The ends lost 1 base at V and 5 bases at J; junction bases unmatched: 5. CDR3 loop: CATSRGRETNEQYF. The CDR3 DNA follows: TGTGCCACCAGCAGAGGGCGGGAGACTAACGAGCAGTACTTC.

A remark on this clone: The same CDR3 also results from other DNA sequences found in this sample. The chain recombines TRBV24-1 with TRBJ2-1; TRBD2 agrees at 10 bases. Losses at the gene ends were 3 bases for V and 0 bases for J; bases not matched to a gene: 1. The CDR3 is 16 amino acids. Germline-derived CDR1 and CDR2 are KGHDR and SFDVKD. The CDR3 nucleotides read TGTGCCACCAGTGATGCTAGCGGGAGCTCCTACAATGAGCAGTTCTTC. This encodes CATSDASGSSYNEQFF.

This chain connects TRBV2 to TRBJ1-4; D not certain. CDR1 is SNHLY and CDR2 is FYNNEI in the germline V gene. Trimming took off 8 bases at V and 3 bases at J, with 10 bases between the two ends. CDR3 length: 13 amino acids. CDR3 sequence (DNA): TGTGCCAGCTTTTATAACCCTAATGAAAAACTGTTTTTT. Amino acids: CASFYNPNEKLFF. The entire variable domain, with the rest obtained from reference TRBV2 and TRBJ1-4, is as follows: EPEVTQTPSHQVTQMGQEVILRCVPISNHLYFYWYRQILGQKVEFLVSFYNNEISEKSEIFDDQFSVERPDGSNFTLKIRSTKLEDSAMYFCASFYNPNEKLFFGSGTQLSVL.

This rearrangement joins TRBV10-3 to TRBJ1-5; maybe TRBD1 (5 bases). The ends were cut back, 3 bases at V and 1 base at J, with 7 bases in the middle. CDR1 is ENHRY and CDR2 is SYGVKD in the germline V gene. The CDR3 consists of 14 residues. The DNA of the CDR3 is TGTGCCATCAGTGACTGGACAAGCAATCAGCCCCAGCATTTT. Encoded protein: CAISDWTSNQPQHF.

This clone was seen a single time. This chain links TRBV29-1 with TRBJ1-1; D call uncertain. CDR1 is SQVTM and CDR2 is ANQGSEA in the germline V gene. The V gene lost 2 bases and the J gene lost 4 bases, with 8 bases spanning the gap. The CDR3 loop spans 12 amino acids. CDR3 region: CSVEFVGTEAFF. The DNA of the CDR3 is TGCAGCGTTGAATTCGTGGGCACTGAAGCTTTCTTT.

This clone was seen just once. The gene calls are TRBV19 and TRBJ1-1, with a tentative D call TRBD1 (6 bases). The CDR3 consists of 14 residues. CDR1 and CDR2 from the germline V gene are LNHDA and SQIVND (reference sequence). V lost 4 bases to trimming and J lost 8 bases, with 17 bases between them. The CDR3 DNA follows: TGTGCCAGTAGTAGCCGGGACAAGCCCACCGAAGCTTTCTTT. Residues: CASSSRDKPTEAFF.

The count of this clone is one. V is TRBV7-9 and J is TRBJ1-1; D unclear. This CDR3 contains 12 residues. V was trimmed by 1 base and J by 5 bases, leaving 5 bases between them. Germline lookup yields CDR1 SEHNR and CDR2 FQNEAQ (reference sequence). The CDR3 region has the DNA TGTGCCAGCAGCTTAGACTCTACTGAAGCTTTCTTT. Amino acid sequence: CASSLDSTEAFF.

J is TRBJ1-2 and V is TRBV18, with 8 bases aligning to TRBD1. This CDR3 is built from 13 residues. The V and J ends lost 3 bases and 6 bases, in that order; junction bases with no gene match: 3. CDR1 and CDR2 (germline): KGHSH, LQKENI. CDR3 in amino acids: CASSPQTGDGYTF. Written as DNA, the CDR3 is TGTGCCAGCTCACCGCAGACAGGGGATGGCTACACCTTC.